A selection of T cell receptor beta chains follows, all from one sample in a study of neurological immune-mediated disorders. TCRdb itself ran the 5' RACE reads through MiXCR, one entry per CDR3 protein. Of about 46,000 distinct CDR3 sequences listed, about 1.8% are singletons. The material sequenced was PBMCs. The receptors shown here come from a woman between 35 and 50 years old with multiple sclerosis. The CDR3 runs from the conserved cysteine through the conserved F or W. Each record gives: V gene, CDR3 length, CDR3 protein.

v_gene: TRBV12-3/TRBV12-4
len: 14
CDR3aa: CASRRTGGAGEAFF

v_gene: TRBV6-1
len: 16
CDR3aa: CASSELGGGARETQYF

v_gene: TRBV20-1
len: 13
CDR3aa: CSAIVTGKYGYTF

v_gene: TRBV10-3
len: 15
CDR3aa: CAISEDRVSGKNIYF

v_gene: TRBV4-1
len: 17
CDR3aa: CASRGTVIYSGANVLTF

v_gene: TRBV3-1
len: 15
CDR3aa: CASSQNKAGNQPQHF

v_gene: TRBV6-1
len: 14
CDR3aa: CASLRGGLDNEQFF

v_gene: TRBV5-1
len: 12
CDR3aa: CASSSPNGELFF

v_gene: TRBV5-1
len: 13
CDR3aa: CASSLVPDQPQHF

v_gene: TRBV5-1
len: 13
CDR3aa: CASSLQWNYGYTF

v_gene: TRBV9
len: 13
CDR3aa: CASGPEGADTQYF

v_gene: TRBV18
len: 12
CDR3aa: CASSPRYNEQFF

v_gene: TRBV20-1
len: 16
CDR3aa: CSAREGWVGVWTEAFF

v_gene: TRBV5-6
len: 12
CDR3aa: CASSLGRNEQFF

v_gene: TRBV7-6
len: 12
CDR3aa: CASSLPSHTQYF

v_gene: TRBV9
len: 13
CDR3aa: CASSMRGQETQYF

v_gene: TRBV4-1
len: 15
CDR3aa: CASSQAARGRETQYF

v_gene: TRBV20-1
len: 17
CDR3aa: CSASITGDPNFNYGYTF